The T cell receptor beta chain described here comes from a study of Ad26.COV2.S vaccination and SARS-CoV-2 variants. Background on the study: Donor was one of the participants in the Ad26.COV2.S arm of the COV1001 trial. Intramuscular Ad26.COV2.S doses were given once or twice, 56 days apart.

This CDR3 is 14 amino acids long. Trimming left V 3 bases short and J 3 bases short, with 11 bases between. The germline V gene encodes CDR1 LNHDA and CDR2 SQIVND (reference sequence). With respect to this clone: The antigen remains unidentified.

Points from the study as a whole: With respect to non-spike TCR breadth, vaccine and placebo recipients were similar. Analyses of TCR breadth and depth may have underestimated total T cell responses.

Described treatment: some 20 received Ad26.COV2.S at low or high dose, single or two shots; roughly five received placebo; per-sample allocation not given. Day 63 following the first vaccine or placebo injection was when the samples were taken. Here immunoSEQ multiplex PCR was the method, and the copy in TCRdb shows in-frame clones only, minus some. The table records more than 300,000 clones, about 82% of them present only once. Specimen: peripheral blood, collected in a trial of Ad26.COV2.S vaccine versus placebo. The source is a person aged 18-65 years who received the Ad26.COV2.S COVID-19 vaccine or a placebo. The genes are TRBV19 and TRBJ1-2; the D gene is possibly TRBD1 (5 bases). The CDR3 DNA sequence: TGTGCCAGTAGTATGGAGGGGCTCTACTATGGCTACACCTTC. Protein sequence: CASSMEGLYYGYTF.